This T cell receptor beta chain was recorded in a study of shared clonotypes between healthy human individuals. The table came from immunoSEQ multiplex PCR; TCRdb's copy has only in-frame clones and leaves some out. Of about 2.3 million clones listed, around 93% are singletons. From germline, CDR1 is SGHNT and CDR2 YYREEE (reference sequence). This CDR3 comprises 13 residues. V lost 4 bases, J lost 7 bases, and 4 bases stayed unmatched. This clone showed up just once. The chain recombines TRBV5-4 with TRBJ1-5; 8 bases are shared with TRBD1. The material sequenced was naive CD4+ T cells from PBMCs. The sample's subset: CD45RA+ positively selected. This TCR came from a man between 18 and 29 years old in good health. Some clones in this sample may be carry-over from other donors' samples. The CDR3 coding sequence is TGTGCCAGCAGCCCGGACAGGGAACAGCCCCAGCATTTT. Its translation: CASSPDREQPQHF.